This passage covers 20 T cell receptor beta chains from one sample sequenced in a study of T cell repertoires in cytomegalovirus infection. TCRdb reanalysed the reads using MiXCR and keeps one entry per CDR3 protein. In the table there are more than 500,000 distinct CDR3 sequences, about 15% of which are singletons. Sample: CD8+ T cells from PBMCs. These receptors were taken from a human donor in good health (CMV status not recorded). Some clones in this sample may be carry-over from other donors' samples.

On this clonotype: No conserved phenylalanine or tryptophan ends this CDR3, so it is likely a read error. No DNA is shown, since the ends of the CDR3 on it are uncertain; the CDR3 is the one TCRdb lists. The chain couples TRBV7-8 to TRBJ2-7; the DNA was not used to check the table's D call, TRBD1. The CDR3 is 12 amino acids long, termini counted. The germline V gene encodes CDR1 SGHVS and CDR2 FQNEAQ. This CDR3 is CASTTPRGEQCY.

The table lists this clonotype with many counts. The chain carries TRBV4-1 and TRBJ2-7; D uncertain. CDR3 size: 13 residues. V was pared by 1 base and J by 9 bases, with 13 bases between. Germline-derived CDR1 and CDR2 are MGHRA and YSYEKL. CDR3 sequence (DNA): TGCGCCAGCAGCCAAGCTCCCCACCGTGGGCAGTACTTC. Its translation is CASSQAPHRGQYF.

The table lists this clonotype with many counts. The chain joins TRBV4-1 to TRBJ1-5, with a weak D call TRBD1 (6 bases). The V gene lost 5 bases and the J gene lost 5 bases, with 19 bases spanning the gap. The CDR3 consists of 16 residues. Germline values: CDR1 MGHRA, CDR2 YSYEKL. This chain's CDR3 is CASSYQLERGDQPQHF. The CDR3 nucleotides are TGCGCCAGCAGCTATCAACTCGAGAGGGGGGATCAGCCCCAGCATTTT.

This chain joins TRBV6-5 and TRBJ2-1; 7 positions match TRBD2. Unmatched junction bases numbered 6, after V lost 6 bases and J lost 10 bases. This CDR3 comprises 12 residues. Germline V gives CDR1 MNHEY, CDR2 SVGAGI. CDR3 sequence reads: CASSLWGGEQFF. CDR3 sequence (DNA): TGTGCCAGCAGCCTTTGGGGGGGGGAGCAGTTCTTC.

This clonotype was observed at least ten times. The junction departs from germline at one end; a sequencing error may be responsible. The CDR3 is CASSFGTSRFF. CDR3 in DNA: TGTGCCAGCAGCTTCGGGACTAGTAGATTCTTC. The J gene is TRBJ2-5, the V gene TRBV7-9; 8 bases map to TRBD2. CDR1 is SEHNR and CDR2 is FQNEAQ in the germline V gene (reference sequence). This CDR3 is built from 11 residues.

Many counts were recorded for this clonotype. This chain uses TRBV7-3 with TRBJ2-6; D unresolved. Germline V gene sequence: CDR1 SGHTA, CDR2 FQGTGA. V lost 5 bases and J lost 0, with 11 bases in between. This CDR3 is built from 16 residues. CDR3 in amino acids: CASSRPASSGANVLTF. Here the CDR3 DNA reads TGTGCCAGCAGCCGTCCGGCCTCCTCTGGGGCCAACGTCCTGACTTTC. The full variable domain, completed using reference TRBV7-3 and TRBJ2-6, is GAGVSQTPSNKVTEKGKYVELRCDPISGHTALYWYRQSLGQGPEFLIYFQGTGAADDSGLPNDRFFAVRPEGSVSTLKIQRTERGDSAVYLCASSRPASSGANVLTFGAGSRLTVL.

The chain couples TRBV5-6 to TRBJ2-1; D ambiguous. Per the germline V gene, CDR1 is SGHDT and CDR2 is YYEEEE. The CDR3 spans 18 residues. V lost 0 bases and J 4 bases, leaving 20 bases between the germline ends. In DNA, the CDR3 is TGTGCCAGCAGCTTGGCCCTCCTCACGGGCGCGAATTACAATGAGCAGTTCTTC. It is translated as CASSLALLTGANYNEQFF.

This clonotype was observed a few times. A read error may explain this, as a much larger clone is one base away. V is TRBV4-2 and J is TRBJ1-1; 7 positions match TRBD1. CDR3 length: 13 amino acids. Germline CDR1 is LGHNA and CDR2 is YNFKEQ. J lost 1 base, V lost 5 bases, and 1 base had no gene match. Here the CDR3 DNA reads TGTGCCAGCAGCAACAGGGGGAACACTGAAGCTTTCTTT. Translation: CASSNRGNTEAFF.

About this clonotype: This may be a read error, as it is one base from a much larger clone. The chain is built from TRBV7-9 and TRBJ1-2, with 9 bases identical to TRBD1. Losses at the gene ends were 4 bases for V and 5 bases for J; bases not matched to a gene: 11. Germline V lookup: CDR1 SEHNR, CDR2 FQNEAQ (reference sequence). CDR3 length equals 16 residues. Here the CDR3 reads CASSSLPGQGYYGYTF. The DNA of the CDR3 is TGTGCCAGCAGCTCCCTCCCGGGACAGGGATATTATGGCTACACCTTC.

This clonotype was counted at least ten times. The chain combines TRBV7-3 with TRBJ2-1; the match to TRBD1 covers 8 bases. With V trimmed by 0 bases and J by 0 bases, 10 bases remained unmatched. Per germline, CDR1 SGHTA and CDR2 FQGTGA. CDR3 length equals 19 residues. The DNA for the CDR3 is TGTGCCAGCAGCTTAACCGGCGGACAGGGCATATTCTCCTACAATGAGCAGTTCTTC. Its protein is CASSLTGGQGIFSYNEQFF.

This clonotype appeared a few times. This sequence joins TRBV5-5 and TRBJ2-1; weak D call: TRBD2 (5 bases). CDR1 and CDR2 from the germline V gene are SGHKS and YYEKEE (reference sequence). V lost 7 bases, J lost 0 bases, and 14 bases lay in between. There are 15 residues in the CDR3. DNA of the CDR3: TGTGCCAGCCACGCCGAGGGTCGCTCCTACAATGAGCAGTTCTTC. Protein: CASHAEGRSYNEQFF.

Ten or more counts support this clonotype. The chain carries TRBV6-5 and TRBJ1-2, with a weak D call TRBD1 (6 bases). The CDR3 has 15 amino acids. The V end lost 0 bases, the J end lost 0 bases, and 8 bases lay between the germline ends. CDR1 is MNHEY, CDR2 SVGAGI, per germline. In DNA form, the CDR3 reads TGTGCCAGCAGTTACTCGGAGGGGGCTAACTATGGCTACACCTTC. Amino acid sequence: CASSYSEGANYGYTF.

This clonotype was counted at least ten times. The rearrangement uses TRBV19 and TRBJ2-5; 7 nucleotides align to TRBD2. With V trimmed by 3 bases and J by 3 bases, 13 bases remained unmatched. The CDR3 is 17 residues long. Germline CDR1 is LNHDA and CDR2 is SQIVND (reference sequence). CDR3 in amino acids: CASSMAGWRESEETQYF. The CDR3, as DNA: TGTGCCAGTAGTATGGCCGGATGGCGGGAGTCAGAAGAGACCCAGTACTTC.

In its sample, this clonotype was seen many times. The chain employs TRBV19 and TRBJ2-6; D might be TRBD1 (5 bases). The germline V gene has CDR1 LNHDA and CDR2 SQIVND (reference sequence). Between the trimmed V and J ends, which lost 4 bases and 0 bases, there was a span of 16 bases. The CDR3 has 18 residues. Here the CDR3 DNA reads TGTGCCAGTAGTAAAGGTACCCCTCAGGGCTCTGGGGCCAACGTCCTGACTTTC. Protein: CASSKGTPQGSGANVLTF.

J is TRBJ1-4 and V is TRBV28, with a weak D call TRBD1 (6 bases). Trimming shortened V by 7 bases and J by 0 bases, and 9 bases separated the two germline ends. CDR1 and CDR2 (germline): MDHEN, SYDVKM. The CDR3 covers 14 residues. CDR3 coding DNA: TGTGCCAGCATGGACAGCGCAACTAATGAAAAACTGTTTTTT. The encoded protein is CASMDSATNEKLFF.

This clonotype was observed many times. The genes are TRBV2 and TRBJ2-5; D unclear. This CDR3 spans 13 amino acids. V was pared by 3 bases and J by 1 base, with 6 bases between. Germline CDR1 SNHLY, CDR2 FYNNEI. CDR3 sequence: CASSEFAQETQYF. CDR3 DNA: TGTGCCAGCAGTGAGTTTGCCCAAGAGACCCAGTACTTC.

This clonotype has only one observation. The CDR3 does not close with the conserved phenylalanine or tryptophan, likely indicating a read error. Written as DNA, the CDR3 is TGTGCCAGCAGTTTGGGACCTATCGGGGGCTACACCTTA. Translation gives CASSLGPIGGYTL. J is TRBJ1-2 and V is TRBV27; TRBD1 is a possible D gene (5 bases). Trimming cost V 3 bases and J 8 bases, with 13 bases left between them. This CDR3 region has 13 residues. Germline V gene data show CDR1 as MNHEY and CDR2 as SMNVEV (reference sequence).

V and J are TRBV5-1 and TRBJ1-1, with D perhaps matching TRBD1 (6 bases). Germline V gene data show CDR1 as SGHRS and CDR2 as YFSETQ. This CDR3 is built from 15 residues. V was clipped by 4 bases and J by 4 bases, with 17 bases between them. In nucleotides, the CDR3 is TGCGCCAGCAGCCTGCCCAATACAGGGAGCACTGAAGCTTTCTTT. Its translation is CASSLPNTGSTEAFF.

The chain combines TRBV30 with TRBJ2-1; D gene unclear. From germline, CDR1 is GTSNPN and CDR2 SVGIG (reference sequence). Trimming left V 2 bases short and J 7 bases short, with 9 bases between. This CDR3 contains 12 residues. The CDR3 DNA is TGTGCCTGGAGTCCCATGAGGAATGAGCAGTTCTTC. Its protein is CAWSPMRNEQFF.

This sequence joins TRBV6-5 and TRBJ2-3; D is tentatively TRBD1 or TRBD2 (7 bases each). The CDR3 sequence is 14 residues long. V was trimmed by 8 bases and J by 4 bases, leaving 16 bases between them. Germline V gene sequence: CDR1 MNHEY, CDR2 SVGAGI. The CDR3 coding sequence is TGTGCCAGCCGGCAGGGGGGGTTTCCAGATACGCAGTATTTT. Translation gives CASRQGGFPDTQYF.